The following is a T cell receptor (beta chain) sequence with its context. Clones were read by immunoSEQ multiplex PCR, and TCRdb kept only the in-frame ones, dropping some. The sample holds some 63,000 clones; about 83% are singletons and the top ten take approximately 30%. The sample belongs to a study of OX40 agonist ivuxolimab in advanced cancers. Across the study: Two patients with cutaneous melanoma and one with hepatocellular carcinoma, three in total, showed partial responses.

This CDR3 comprises 14 residues. V trimming: 5 bases; J trimming: 5 bases; junction bases outside the gene matches: 6. Germline V CDR1 and CDR2: KGHSH, LQKENI. The V gene is TRBV18, the J gene TRBJ1-2, with TRBD1 identical over 9 bases. The input for sequencing was CD4+ or CD8+ T cells sorted from blood, taken in a trial of the OX40 agonist ivuxolimab. This clonotype was obtained from an adult with an advanced solid tumor such as melanoma, head and neck, liver or kidney cancer. The CDR3 coding sequence is TGTGCCAGCTCAGGCGGGACAGGGCCGTATGGCTACACCTTC. This codes for CASSGGTGPYGYTF.